A selection of T cell receptor beta chains follows, all from one sample in a study of T-cell reconstitution after alpha-beta-depleted transplantation in children. Each CDR3 protein is one row after TCRdb ran MiXCR on the PCR reads. The sample holds over 550,000 distinct CDR3 sequences, 8% to 11% seen once. The sample here was PBMCs from the stem cell graft donor, taken from the stem cell graft. The receptors were sampled from a human donor who donated a stem cell graft to a child with acute myeloid leukemia. Each CDR3 is given with its conserved first and last residue. The order of the fields is clone size, D gene, V gene, J gene, CDR3 protein, CDR3 DNA. The D gene is left open where the match is weak. Clone sizes are given selectively: once, few, many, or a class where the clone is expanded.

few,-,TRBV14,TRBJ2-7,CASSQVASADEQYF,TGTGCCAGCAGCCAAGTAGCTAGCGCGGACGAGCAGTACTTC
many,TRBD2,TRBV7-9,TRBJ2-7,CASSLGTSGIYEQYF,TGTGCCAGCAGCTTAGGAACTAGCGGGATCTACGAGCAGTACTTC
-,-,TRBV20-1,TRBJ1-5,CSARPSNQPQHF,TGCAGTGCTAGGCCGTCCAATCAGCCCCAGCATTTT
few,TRBD1,TRBV29-1,TRBJ1-5,CSVSTGVAQPQHF,TGCAGCGTTTCGACAGGGGTAGCACAGCCCCAGCATTTT
many,TRBD2,TRBV20-1,TRBJ2-7,CSARAPSGSYEQYF,TGCAGTGCTAGAGCGCCTAGCGGGAGTTACGAGCAGTACTTC
many,-,TRBV20-1,TRBJ2-7,CSASFSEQQYF,TGCAGTGCTAGTTTTAGTGAGCAGCAGTACTTC
few,TRBD2,TRBV5-6,TRBJ2-7,CASSFWGRDYLSYEQYF,TGTGCCAGCAGCTTTTGGGGCCGGGACTATCTATCCTACGAGCAGTACTTC
-,-,TRBV6-1,TRBJ1-1,CASSPHLNTEAFF,TGTGCCAGCAGTCCCCACTTGAACACTGAAGCTTTCTTT
-,-,TRBV12-3/TRBV12-4,TRBJ2-5,CASSPLSEEETQYF,TGTGCCAGCAGCCCATTATCTGAGGAAGAGACCCAGTACTTC
-,-,TRBV7-9,TRBJ1-1,CASSLSRTTNTEAFF,TGTGCCAGCAGCTTATCGCGGACAACGAACACTGAAGCTTTCTTT
-,-,TRBV25-1,TRBJ1-5,CASSEGGALYSNQPQHF,TGTGCCAGCAGTGAAGGTGGGGCACTTTATAGCAATCAGCCCCAGCATTTT
many,TRBD2,TRBV6-5,TRBJ2-1,CASSYVVAGYNEQFF,TGTGCCAGCAGTTACGTCGTAGCGGGTTACAATGAGCAGTTCTTC
many,-,TRBV20-1,TRBJ1-5,CSASLGARNQPQHF,TGCAGTGCTAGTCTGGGGGCCCGCAATCAGCCCCAGCATTTT
many,TRBD1,TRBV28,TRBJ1-2,CASNTGQPYGYTF,TGTGCCAGCAATACGGGACAGCCCTATGGCTACACCTTC
-,-,TRBV12-3/TRBV12-4,TRBJ2-2,CASSFRGSTGELFF,TGTGCCAGCAGTTTCAGGGGTTCAACCGGGGAGCTGTTTTTT
few,TRBD1,TRBV28,TRBJ1-2,CASNQGGSDYGYTF,TGTGCCAGCAATCAGGGGGGGTCGGACTATGGCTACACCTTC
many,TRBD2,TRBV29-1,TRBJ2-1,CSVEGLAAYNEQFF,TGCAGCGTCGAAGGCCTAGCGGCCTACAATGAGCAGTTCTTC
few,-,TRBV7-3,TRBJ2-7,CASSLTLRDEQYF,TGTGCCAGCAGCTTAACGTTGAGGGACGAGCAGTACTTC
-,TRBD1,TRBV6-2/TRBV6-3,TRBJ2-1,CASSSQRTGNLDEQFF,TGTGCCAGCAGTTCCCAAAGGACAGGGAACTTGGATGAGCAGTTCTTC
few,TRBD1,TRBV19,TRBJ2-1,CASSGQGPYNEQFF,TGTGCCAGTAGCGGACAGGGACCCTACAATGAGCAGTTCTTC
many,-,TRBV12-3/TRBV12-4,TRBJ2-1,CASSVTGRDGNEQFF,TGTGCCAGCAGTGTGACAGGGAGGGATGGGAATGAGCAGTTCTTC
-,-,TRBV6-5,TRBJ2-7,CASSYFRTDGDEQYF,TGTGCCAGCAGTTACTTTCGGACAGACGGAGACGAGCAGTACTTC
-,TRBD1,TRBV25-1,TRBJ2-5,CASSDSSWDRGHQETQYF,TGTGCCAGCAGTGATTCCAGTTGGGACAGGGGCCACCAAGAGACCCAGTACTTC
-,-,TRBV21-1,TRBJ1-1,CATSTRPGTGRNTEAFF,TGTGCCACCTCCACACGGCCCGGGACAGGAAGGAACACTGAAGCTTTCTTT
few,-,TRBV6-5,TRBJ2-2,CASSSLRVAGGELFF,TGTGCCAGCAGTTCCCTCCGGGTCGCCGGCGGGGAGCTGTTTTTT
-,TRBD1,TRBV6-5,TRBJ1-1,CASSRQGEAFF,TGTGCCAGCAGTCGACAGGGAGAAGCTTTCTTT
-,TRBD2,TRBV4-2,TRBJ2-7,CASSPSEREGGEQYF,TGTGCCAGCAGCCCCTCGGAGCGGGAGGGCGGCGAGCAGTACTTC
many,TRBD1,TRBV5-1,TRBJ2-2,CASSLNPGTGGSGELFF,TGCGCCAGCAGCTTGAACCCCGGGACAGGGGGCTCCGGGGAGCTGTTTTTT
few,-,TRBV12-3/TRBV12-4,TRBJ2-1,CASSPPGPAGSYNEQFF,TGTGCCAGCAGTCCACCGGGACCTGCAGGCTCCTACAATGAGCAGTTCTTC
-,TRBD2,TRBV20-1,TRBJ2-1,CSARGRLGLAVGNEQFF,TGCAGTGCTAGAGGACGTTTAGGACTAGCGGTGGGAAATGAGCAGTTCTTC
-,-,TRBV7-8,TRBJ2-7,CASSLEGLRYEQYF,TGTGCCAGCAGCTTGGAGGGTTTGCGCTACGAGCAGTACTTC
few,TRBD2,TRBV4-3,TRBJ2-3,CASSQDIPSGTTDTQYF,TGCGCCAGCAGCCAAGATATCCCTAGCGGAACCACAGATACGCAGTATTTT
many,-,TRBV20-1,TRBJ2-5,CSVRWDSF,TGCAGTGTACGATGGGATAGTTTC
-,TRBD1,TRBV5-6,TRBJ2-5,CASSPDRGPFAQETQYF,TGTGCCAGCAGCCCGGACAGGGGGCCCTTTGCCCAAGAGACCCAGTACTTC
-,TRBD1,TRBV20-1,TRBJ2-3,CSARTGSYTDTQYF,TGCAGTGCCCGGACAGGCTCCTACACAGATACGCAGTATTTT
-,TRBD1,TRBV20-1,TRBJ1-2,CSATGQTYGYTF,TGCAGTGCTACGGGACAGACGTATGGCTACACCTTC
many,TRBD1,TRBV10-3,TRBJ1-2,CAIGTGGYGYTF,TGTGCCATCGGGACAGGGGGCTATGGCTACACCTTC
once,-,TRBV6-1,TRBJ1-2,CASSHRRTLSYTF,TGTGCCAGCAGCCACCGACGGACGCTGAGCTACACCTTC
-,TRBD1,TRBV20-1,TRBJ2-1,CSAHELRTGGYNEQFF,TGCAGTGCTCACGAGCTAAGGACAGGGGGGTACAATGAGCAGTTCTTC
many,-,TRBV10-3,TRBJ2-2,CAIRLSGTGELFF,TGTGCCATCAGACTTAGCGGAACCGGGGAGCTGTTTTTT
many,-,TRBV20-1,TRBJ2-1,CSGKGGNEQFF,TGCAGTGGAAAGGGAGGCAATGAGCAGTTCTTC
many,-,TRBV29-1,TRBJ2-1,CSVEDVYNEQFF,TGCAGCGTTGAAGATGTGTACAATGAGCAGTTCTTC
many,TRBD2,TRBV12-3/TRBV12-4,TRBJ2-7,CASSPGTSGRVYEQYF,TGTGCCAGCAGCCCCGGGACTAGCGGGAGGGTGTACGAGCAGTACTTC
-,-,TRBV4-3,TRBJ1-2,CASSEDRDVFNYGYTF,TGCGCCAGCAGCGAAGACCGGGACGTCTTTAACTATGGCTACACCTTC
few,-,TRBV20-1,TRBJ2-5,CSVSRGVGQETQYF,TGCAGTGTGAGCCGGGGCGTGGGGCAAGAGACCCAGTACTTC
-,TRBD2,TRBV7-2,TRBJ2-1,CASSYERLAGNEQFF,TGTGCCAGCAGCTACGAGAGACTAGCGGGGAATGAGCAGTTCTTC
few,-,TRBV6-2/TRBV6-3,TRBJ1-5,CASSYPGQPQHF,TGTGCCAGCAGTTATCCGGGTCAGCCCCAGCATTTT
-,-,TRBV25-1,TRBJ2-3,CASSESRDWRTDTQYF,TGTGCCAGCAGTGAATCCCGGGACTGGCGCACAGATACGCAGTATTTT
-,TRBD2,TRBV7-2,TRBJ2-1,CVSSSKRGSYNEQFF,TGTGTCAGCAGCTCCAAGCGGGGCTCCTACAATGAGCAGTTCTTC
few,TRBD1,TRBV12-3/TRBV12-4,TRBJ1-1,CASSTGQGPMNTEAFF,TGTGCCAGCAGTACGGGACAGGGGCCGATGAACACTGAAGCTTTCTTT
-,-,TRBV10-2,TRBJ1-4,CASSEVFGDQEKLFF,TGCGCCAGCAGTGAAGTTTTCGGGGACCAGGAAAAACTGTTTTTT